What follows is one T cell receptor (beta chain) and its context. The entry originates in a study of technical replicates of blood from a handful of donors. This CDR3 is 13 amino acids long. The V segment lost 6 bases and the J segment 4 bases; nucleotides outside the gene matches: 7. Germline CDR1 reads SGDLS; CDR2 reads YYNGEE. Measured with immunoSEQ multiplex PCR; TCRdb has only the in-frame clones, and not every one. The repertoire holds roughly 100,000 clones, with about 95% as singletons. Sequencing input: T cells isolated from PBMCs. The V and J genes are TRBV9 and TRBJ2-7; the match to TRBD2 covers 7 bases. The receptor comes from a human donor in good health. CDR3 sequence: CASNPGGTYEQYF. CDR3 in DNA: TGTGCCAGCAACCCGGGGGGTACTTACGAGCAGTACTTC.